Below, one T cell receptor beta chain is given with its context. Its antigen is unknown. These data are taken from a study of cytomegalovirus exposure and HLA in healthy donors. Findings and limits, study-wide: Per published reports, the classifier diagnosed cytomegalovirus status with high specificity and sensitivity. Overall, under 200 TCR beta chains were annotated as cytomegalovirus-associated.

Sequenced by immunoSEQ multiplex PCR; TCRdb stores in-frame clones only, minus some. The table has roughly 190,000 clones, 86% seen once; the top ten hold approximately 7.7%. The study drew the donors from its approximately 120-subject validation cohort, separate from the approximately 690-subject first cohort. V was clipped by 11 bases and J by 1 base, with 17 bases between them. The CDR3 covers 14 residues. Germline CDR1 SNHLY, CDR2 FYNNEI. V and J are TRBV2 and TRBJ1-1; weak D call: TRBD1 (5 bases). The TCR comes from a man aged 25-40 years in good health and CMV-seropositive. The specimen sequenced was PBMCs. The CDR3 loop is CAGKRDEKNTEAFF. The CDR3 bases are TGTGCCGGAAAAAGGGACGAGAAGAACACTGAAGCTTTCTTT.